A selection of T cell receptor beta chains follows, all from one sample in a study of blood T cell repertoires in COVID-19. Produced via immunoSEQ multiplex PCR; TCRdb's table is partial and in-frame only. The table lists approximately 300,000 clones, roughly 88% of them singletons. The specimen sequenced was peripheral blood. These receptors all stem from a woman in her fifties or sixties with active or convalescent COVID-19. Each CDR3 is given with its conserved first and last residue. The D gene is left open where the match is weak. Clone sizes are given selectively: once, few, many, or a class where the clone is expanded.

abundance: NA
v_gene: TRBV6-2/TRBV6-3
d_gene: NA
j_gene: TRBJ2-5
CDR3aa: CASSWDFGPRGETQYF
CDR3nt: TGTGCCAGCAGTTGGGACTTTGGGCCCCGGGGGGAGACCCAGTACTTC

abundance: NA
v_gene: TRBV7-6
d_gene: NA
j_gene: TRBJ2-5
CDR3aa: CASSSPGVQETQYF
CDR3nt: TGTGCCAGCAGCTCCCCGGGAGTCCAAGAGACCCAGTACTTC

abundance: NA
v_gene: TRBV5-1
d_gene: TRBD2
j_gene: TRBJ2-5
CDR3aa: CASSLGREGETQYF
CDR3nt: TGCGCCAGCAGCTTGGGCAGGGAGGGTGAGACCCAGTACTTC

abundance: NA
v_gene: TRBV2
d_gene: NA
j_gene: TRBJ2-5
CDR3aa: CASSEDRILIQETQYF
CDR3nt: TGTGCCAGCAGTGAAGACAGAATTCTGATCCAAGAGACCCAGTACTTC

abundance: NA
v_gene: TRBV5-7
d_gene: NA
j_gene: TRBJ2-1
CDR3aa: CASNLAQEQFF
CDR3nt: TGTGCCAGCAACTTGGCCCAGGAGCAGTTCTTC

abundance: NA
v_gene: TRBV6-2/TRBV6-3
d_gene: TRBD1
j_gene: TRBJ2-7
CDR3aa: CASSSGQGVSDEQYF
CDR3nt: TGTGCCAGCAGTTCTGGACAGGGGGTTTCGGACGAGCAGTACTTC

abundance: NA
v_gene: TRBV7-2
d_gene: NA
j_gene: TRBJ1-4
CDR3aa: CASSLGGRWDEKLFF
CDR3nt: TGTGCCAGCAGCTTGGGAGGCAGATGGGATGAAAAACTGTTTTTT

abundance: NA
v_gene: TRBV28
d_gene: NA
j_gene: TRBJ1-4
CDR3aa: CASSLFGREAEKLFF
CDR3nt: TGTGCCAGCAGTTTATTTGGGAGGGAGGCTGAAAAACTGTTTTTT

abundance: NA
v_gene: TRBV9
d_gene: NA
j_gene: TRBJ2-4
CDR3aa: CVSSASGYLGEVYF
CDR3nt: TGTGTCAGCAGCGCTTCAGGATACCTCGGCGAAGTGTACTTC

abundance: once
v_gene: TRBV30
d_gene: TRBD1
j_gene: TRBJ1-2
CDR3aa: CAWSRDRAVIGYTF
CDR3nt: TGTGCCTGGAGTAGGGACAGGGCGGTAATCGGCTACACCTTC

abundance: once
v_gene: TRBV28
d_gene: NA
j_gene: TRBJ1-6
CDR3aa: CASSLSQGSGGIHF
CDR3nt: TGTGCCAGCAGTTTATCCCAAGGATCGGGGGGGATCCACTTT

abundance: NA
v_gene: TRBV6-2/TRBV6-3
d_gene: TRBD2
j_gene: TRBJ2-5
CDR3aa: CASSYSTRTSGGSETQYF
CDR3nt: TGTGCCAGCAGTTACTCGACAAGGACTAGCGGGGGTTCAGAGACCCAGTACTTC

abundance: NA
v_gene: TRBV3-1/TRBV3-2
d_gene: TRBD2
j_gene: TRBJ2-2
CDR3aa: CASSPTSGGAHGELFF
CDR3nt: TGTGCCAGCAGCCCTACAAGCGGGGGCGCACACGGGGAGCTGTTTTTT

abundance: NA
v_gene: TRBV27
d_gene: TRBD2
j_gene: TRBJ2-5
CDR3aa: CARSLPWMRGIRETQYF
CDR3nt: TGTGCCAGAAGTTTACCCTGGATGCGGGGGATACGAGAGACCCAGTACTTC

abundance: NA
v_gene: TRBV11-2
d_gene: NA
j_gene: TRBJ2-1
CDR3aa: CASSFNSARLNEQFF
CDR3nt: TGTGCCAGCAGCTTTAATTCAGCTAGACTGAATGAGCAGTTCTTC

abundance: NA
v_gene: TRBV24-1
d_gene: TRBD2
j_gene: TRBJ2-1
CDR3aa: CATSESGRRWGRNEQFF
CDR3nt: TGTGCCACCAGTGAAAGCGGGAGACGGTGGGGACGCAATGAGCAGTTCTTC

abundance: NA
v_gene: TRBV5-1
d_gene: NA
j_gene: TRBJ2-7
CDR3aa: CASSFQYEQYF
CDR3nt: TGCGCCAGCAGCTTTCAGTACGAGCAGTACTTC

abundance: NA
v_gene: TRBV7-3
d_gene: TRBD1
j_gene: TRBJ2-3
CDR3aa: CASSLQGATDTQYF
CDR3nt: TGTGCCAGCAGCTTACAGGGGGCCACAGATACGCAGTATTTT

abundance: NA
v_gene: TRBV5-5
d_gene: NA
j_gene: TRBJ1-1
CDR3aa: CASSYGDPMNTEAFF
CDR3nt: TGTGCCAGCAGCTACGGGGATCCCATGAACACTGAAGCTTTCTTT

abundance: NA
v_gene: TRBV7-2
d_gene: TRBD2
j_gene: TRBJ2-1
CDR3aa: CASSPGGPGNEQFF
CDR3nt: TGTGCCAGCAGCCCGGGAGGGCCAGGTAATGAGCAGTTCTTC

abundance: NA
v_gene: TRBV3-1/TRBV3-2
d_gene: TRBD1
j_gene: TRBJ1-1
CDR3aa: CASSHSWTGTNTEAFF
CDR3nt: TGTGCCAGCAGCCATTCTTGGACAGGGACGAACACTGAAGCTTTCTTT

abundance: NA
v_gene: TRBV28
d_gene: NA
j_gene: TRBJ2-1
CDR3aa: CASSLVNEQFF
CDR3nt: TGTGCCAGCAGTCTCGTCAATGAGCAGTTCTTC

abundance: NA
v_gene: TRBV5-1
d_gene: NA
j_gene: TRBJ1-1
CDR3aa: CASSLGGLENSEAFF
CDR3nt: TGCGCCAGCAGCTTAGGGGGATTGGAAAATTCTGAAGCTTTCTTT

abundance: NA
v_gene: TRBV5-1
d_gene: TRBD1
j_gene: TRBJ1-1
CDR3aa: CASSHPDRTLEAFF
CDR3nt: TGCGCCAGCAGCCATCCGGACAGGACCCTTGAAGCTTTCTTT

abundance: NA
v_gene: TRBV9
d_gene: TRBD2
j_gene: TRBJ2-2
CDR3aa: CASSGHSGTNTGELFF
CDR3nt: TGTGCCAGCAGCGGACATAGCGGGACGAACACCGGGGAGCTGTTTTTT

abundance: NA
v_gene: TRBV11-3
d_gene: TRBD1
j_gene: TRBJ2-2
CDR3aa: CASSLWGDRVSGTGELFF
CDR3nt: TGTGCCAGCAGCTTGTGGGGAGACAGGGTGTCGGGAACCGGGGAGCTGTTTTTT

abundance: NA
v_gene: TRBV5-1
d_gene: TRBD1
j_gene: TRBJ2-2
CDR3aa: CASSGDSSNTGELFF
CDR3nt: TGCGCCAGCAGCGGGGACAGCTCGAACACCGGGGAGCTGTTTTTT

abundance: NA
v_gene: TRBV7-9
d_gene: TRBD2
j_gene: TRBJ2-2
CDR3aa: CASSRLLAEYTGELFF
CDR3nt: TGTGCCAGCAGCCGACTACTAGCGGAGTACACCGGGGAGCTGTTTTTT

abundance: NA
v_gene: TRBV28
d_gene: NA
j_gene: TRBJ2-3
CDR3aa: CATNPPREGTDTQYF
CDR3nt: TGTGCCACCAACCCTCCGCGGGAAGGCACAGATACGCAGTATTTT

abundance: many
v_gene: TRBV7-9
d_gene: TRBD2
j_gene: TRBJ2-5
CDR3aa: CASSLEVSGVKTQYF
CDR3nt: TGTGCCAGCAGCTTAGAAGTGAGCGGGGTCAAGACCCAGTACTTC

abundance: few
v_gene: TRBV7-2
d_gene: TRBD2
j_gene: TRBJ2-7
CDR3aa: CASSLVSSGARPYEQYF
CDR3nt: TGTGCCAGCAGCTTAGTATCTAGCGGGGCACGACCCTACGAGCAGTACTTC

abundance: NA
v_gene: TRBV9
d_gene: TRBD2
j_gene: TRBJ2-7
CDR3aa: CASSNSLAGAGEQYF
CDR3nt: TGTGCCAGCAGCAATTCACTAGCGGGAGCGGGGGAGCAGTACTTC

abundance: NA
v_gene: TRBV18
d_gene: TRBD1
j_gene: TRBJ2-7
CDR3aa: CASSPPRGQTYEQYF
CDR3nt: TGTGCCAGCTCACCACCGAGGGGACAGACCTACGAGCAGTACTTC

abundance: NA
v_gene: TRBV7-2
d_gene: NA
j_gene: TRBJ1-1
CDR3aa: CASSGWASTNTEAFF
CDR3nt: TGTGCCAGCAGCGGTTGGGCTTCTACTAACACTGAAGCTTTCTTT

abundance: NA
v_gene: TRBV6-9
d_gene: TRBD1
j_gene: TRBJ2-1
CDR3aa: CASSFTGGSYNEQFF
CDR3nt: TGTGCCAGCAGTTTTACAGGGGGCTCCTACAATGAGCAGTTCTTC

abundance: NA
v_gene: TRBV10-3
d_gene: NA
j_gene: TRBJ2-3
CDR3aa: CATARGSSYTDTQYF
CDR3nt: TGTGCCACCGCCAGGGGTAGCTCCTACACAGATACGCAGTATTTT

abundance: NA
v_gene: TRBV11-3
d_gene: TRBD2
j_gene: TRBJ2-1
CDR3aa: CASSRENRLAGGNNEQFF
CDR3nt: TGTGCCAGCAGCCGGGAGAACAGACTAGCGGGGGGAAACAATGAGCAGTTCTTC

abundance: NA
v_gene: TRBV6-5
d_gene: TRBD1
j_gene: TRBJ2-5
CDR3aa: CASRPGQVLQETQYF
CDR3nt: TGTGCCAGCAGGCCTGGACAGGTCTTACAAGAGACCCAGTACTTC

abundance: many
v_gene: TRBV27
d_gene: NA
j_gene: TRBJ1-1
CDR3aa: CASQGNTEAFF
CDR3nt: TGTGCCAGCCAGGGGAACACTGAAGCTTTCTTT

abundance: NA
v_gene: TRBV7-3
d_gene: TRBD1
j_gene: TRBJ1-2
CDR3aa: CASSRMGPGTGNGYTF
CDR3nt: TGTGCCAGCAGCCGCATGGGCCCCGGGACAGGGAATGGCTACACCTTC

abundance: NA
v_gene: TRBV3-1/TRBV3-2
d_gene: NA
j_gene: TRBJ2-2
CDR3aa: CASSLSSNTGELFF
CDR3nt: TGTGCCAGCAGCCTCAGTTCGAACACCGGGGAGCTGTTTTTT

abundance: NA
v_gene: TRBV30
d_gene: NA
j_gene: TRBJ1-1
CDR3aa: CAWTRAGVTEAFF
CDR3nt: TGTGCCTGGACTCGGGCAGGGGTAACTGAAGCTTTCTTT

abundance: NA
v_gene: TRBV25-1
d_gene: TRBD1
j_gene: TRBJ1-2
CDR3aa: CASSGLKGQYYGYTF
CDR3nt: TGTGCCAGCAGTGGATTAAAGGGACAGTACTATGGCTACACCTTC